Shown below are 24 T cell receptor beta chains from a single sample sequenced in a study of T cells after yellow fever vaccination. TCRdb passed the 5' RACE reads through MiXCR, listing each CDR3 protein once. The sample consists of about 300,000 distinct CDR3 sequences, about 10% of them appearing once. Material: CD4+ T cells sorted from PBMCs, obtained 5 days after the yellow fever booster vaccination. These receptors originate from a man aged 18-30 years who received the YFV17D yellow fever vaccine.

This chain connects TRBV20-1 to TRBJ2-5; 9 bases agree with TRBD1. The germline V gene encodes CDR1 DFQATT and CDR2 SNEGSKA (reference sequence). The CDR3 spans 12 residues. The V gene end was trimmed by 5 bases and the J gene end by 4 bases; junction bases not matched to a gene: 2. CDR3 DNA: TGCAGTGCTCCGGACAGGGGAGAGACCCAGTACTTC. It encodes CSAPDRGETQYF.

There are a few counts of this clonotype. The chain joins TRBV10-3 to TRBJ1-3; no firm D call. CDR1 is ENHRY, CDR2 SYGVKD, per germline. V was cut by 6 bases and J by 7 bases, with 13 bases left in between. The CDR3 is 13 residues long. The CDR3 DNA is TGTGCCATCAGGGGAACCGTCGCGAACACCATATATTTT. It is translated as CAIRGTVANTIYF.

V usage is TRBV6-5 and J usage is TRBJ1-2; 8 positions match TRBD1. The CDR3 is 13 residues long. The germline CDR1 and CDR2 sequences are MNHEY and SVGAGI. Trimming cost V 5 bases and J 4 bases; bases outside gene matches: 3. CDR3 loop: CASSKDRAYGYTF. The CDR3, as DNA: TGTGCCAGCAGTAAGGACAGGGCCTATGGCTACACCTTC.

The chain joins TRBV5-8 to TRBJ2-7; no reliable D call. Per germline, CDR1 SGHTS and CDR2 YDEGEE. The ends were cut back, 4 bases at V and 1 base at J, with 15 bases in the middle. The CDR3 covers 15 residues. CDR3 region: CASSATVPISYEQYF. CDR3 nucleotides: TGTGCCAGCAGCGCCACGGTCCCAATATCCTACGAGCAGTACTTC.

This clonotype was seen a handful of times. The genes are TRBV19 and TRBJ2-7; TRBD1 matches at 7 bases. The germline V gene has CDR1 LNHDA and CDR2 SQIVND (reference sequence). After removal of 4 bases from V and 5 bases from J, the junction contained 8 bases not matched to a gene. The CDR3 loop spans 14 amino acids. CDR3: CASSKKGAGNEQYV. CDR3 nucleotide sequence: TGTGCCAGTAGTAAGAAGGGGGCCGGTAACGAGCAGTACGTC.

This sequence joins TRBV4-2 and TRBJ2-1; 10 nucleotides align to TRBD2. The junction had 3 bases not matched to a gene; V was cut back by 4 bases and J by 0 bases. Germline-derived CDR1 and CDR2 are LGHNA and YNFKEQ. This CDR3 contains 16 residues. CDR3 loop: CASSRLAGVSYNEQFF. In DNA form, the CDR3 reads TGTGCCAGCAGCCGCCTAGCGGGGGTCTCCTACAATGAGCAGTTCTTC.

This clonotype was counted between two and nine times. This rearrangement joins TRBV4-3 to TRBJ2-5; D is unclear. Trimming cost V 0 bases and J 4 bases, with 15 bases left between them. The CDR3 consists of 16 residues. The germline gives CDR1 LGHNA, CDR2 YSLEER. CDR3 coding DNA: TGCGCCAGCAGCCAAGATATACGGGTGGTAAGAGAGACCCAGTACTTC. Its protein is CASSQDIRVVRETQYF.

This clonotype was seen only a few times. The V call is TRBV19, the J call TRBJ2-1; TRBD1 aligns across 9 bases. The CDR3 runs to 14 residues. With 9 bases clipped from V and 6 bases from J, the junction kept 9 bases outside the gene matches. Germline CDR1 LNHDA, CDR2 SQIVND (reference sequence). The CDR3 spells CASTRDRVGNEQFF. The CDR3 nucleotides are TGTGCCAGCACACGGGACAGGGTTGGCAATGAGCAGTTCTTC.

The rearrangement links TRBV18 to TRBJ2-5; no clear D gene. CDR1 KGHSH and CDR2 LQKENI come from the germline V gene. This CDR3 has 13 amino acids. With 4 bases removed from V and 5 bases from J, the gap between germline ends came to 11 bases. The CDR3 spells CASSHEFGETQYF. The DNA for the CDR3 is TGTGCCAGCTCACACGAGTTTGGGGAGACCCAGTACTTC. Full variable domain (remainder filled in from reference TRBV18 and TRBJ2-5): NAGVMQNPRHLVRRRGQEARLRCSPMKGHSHVYWYRQLPEEGLKFMVYLQKENIIDESGMPKERFSAEFPKEGPSILRIQQVVRGDSAAYFCASSHEFGETQYFGPGTRLLVL.

This clonotype was seen a handful of times. This sequence joins TRBV10-3 and TRBJ1-4, with 7 bases matching TRBD1. The V and J ends lost 5 bases and 6 bases, in that order; junction bases with no gene match: 9. Germline V gives CDR1 ENHRY, CDR2 SYGVKD. The CDR3 length is 15 residues. In DNA, the CDR3 is TGTGCCATCAGTTTTCTGAGACAGGGACATGAAAAACTGTTTTTT. Protein: CAISFLRQGHEKLFF.

This clonotype was found a few times. The chain is built from TRBV19 and TRBJ1-5; the D is unclear. Trimming shortened V by 0 bases and J by 5 bases, and 14 bases separated the two germline ends. CDR1 is LNHDA and CDR2 is SQIVND in the germline V gene (reference sequence). CDR3 size: 16 residues. This CDR3 reads CASSIDRPAAYQPQHF. The DNA of the CDR3 is TGTGCCAGTAGTATAGATCGTCCGGCAGCTTATCAGCCCCAGCATTTT.

This clonotype was detected only a few times. CDR3 sequence reads: CATRVRLAGGREETQYF. The CDR3 coding sequence is TGTGCCACCAGGGTCAGACTAGCGGGGGGGCGGGAAGAGACCCAGTACTTC. The chain couples TRBV24-1 to TRBJ2-5, with 14 bases aligning to TRBD2. Germline values: CDR1 KGHDR, CDR2 SFDVKD. V gave up 7 bases and J gave up 3 bases; unmatched junction bases: 9. The CDR3 has 17 residues.

This clonotype was counted between two and nine times. The J gene is TRBJ2-3, the V gene TRBV5-6; TRBD2 is a possible D gene (6 bases). This CDR3 has 13 amino acids. The V and J ends lost 7 bases and 2 bases respectively, with 11 bases between them. The V gene's germline CDR1 is SGHDT and CDR2 YYEEEE. The CDR3 sequence is CASLGLITDTQYF. CDR3 coding DNA: TGTGCCAGCCTGGGACTTATCACAGATACGCAGTATTTT.

This clonotype turned up a few times. The rearrangement links TRBV4-1 to TRBJ2-1, with 8 bases lining up with TRBD1. Per germline, CDR1 MGHRA and CDR2 YSYEKL. Trimming at V came to 3 bases and at J to 4 bases, leaving 8 bases not matched to a gene. The CDR3 consists of 16 residues. CDR3 amino acids: CASSHPGGTGYNEQFF. The CDR3 coding sequence is TGCGCCAGCAGCCACCCTGGGGGGACAGGTTACAATGAGCAGTTCTTC.

At least ten counts were recorded for this clonotype. The chain carries TRBV5-6 and TRBJ2-5; possible D gene TRBD1, 6 bases. The ends were cut back, 0 bases at V and 2 bases at J, with 8 bases in the middle. The CDR3 sequence is 14 residues long. Looked up from germline, CDR1 is SGHDT and CDR2 is YYEEEE. The CDR3 here is CASSLVGQQETQYF. For the CDR3, the DNA is TGTGCCAGCAGCTTGGTCGGACAGCAAGAGACCCAGTACTTC.

A few counts support this clonotype. This sequence joins TRBV24-1 and TRBJ2-5; D gene uncertain. Germline V gives CDR1 KGHDR, CDR2 SFDVKD. The V gene lost 4 bases and the J gene lost 3 bases, with 8 bases spanning the gap. The CDR3 has 13 residues. The CDR3 region has the DNA TGTGCCACCAGTGAGGGAAACGAAGAGACCCAGTACTTC. Translation gives CATSEGNEETQYF.

This clonotype was detected ten times or more. The chain couples TRBV9 to TRBJ2-7; 8 positions agree with TRBD2. With V trimmed by 0 bases and J by 5 bases, 1 base remained unmatched. Germline values: CDR1 SGDLS, CDR2 YYNGEE. There are 13 residues in the CDR3. The CDR3 spells CASSVGGGNEQYF. CDR3 sequence (DNA): TGTGCCAGCAGCGTAGGCGGGGGGAACGAGCAGTACTTC.

This clonotype has only a few counts. The V call is TRBV20-1, the J call TRBJ2-3, with D tentatively TRBD1 or TRBD2 (5 bases each). Trimming removed 8 bases at V and 1 base at J, with 13 bases between. The CDR3 length is 13 residues. CDR1 is DFQATT and CDR2 is SNEGSKA in the germline V gene (reference sequence). CDR3 DNA: TGCAGTCACTCGGGGCAGCGCACAGATACGCAGTATTTT. This gives the protein CSHSGQRTDTQYF.

A few counts support this clonotype. The CDR3 bases are TGCGCCAGCAGCTTGACCGGTCAGATCAATCAGCCCCAGCATTTT. Translated: CASSLTGQINQPQHF. The gene calls are TRBV5-1 and TRBJ1-5; D is ambiguous. The CDR3 contains 15 residues. Germline lookup yields CDR1 SGHRS and CDR2 YFSETQ. Trimming left V 1 base short and J 3 bases short, with 11 bases between.

This clonotype was seen a few times. At one boundary the junction diverges from the germline segment, which might be a read error. This sequence joins TRBV7-8 and TRBJ1-2, with TRBD1 as a possible D gene (5 bases). The germline CDR1 and CDR2 sequences are SGHVS and FQNEAQ. This CDR3 contains 16 residues. The CDR3 DNA follows: TGTGCCAGCAGCCCCACCAGGGTAGCCACTAATTATGGCTACACCTTC. Protein product: CASSPTRVATNYGYTF. The full variable domain, rest sourced from reference TRBV7-8 and TRBJ1-2, is GAGVSQSPRYKVAKRGQDVALRCDPISGHVSLFWYQQALGQGPEFLTYFQNEAQLDKSGLPSDRFFAERPEGSVSTLKIQRTQQEDSAVYLCASSPTRVATNYGYTFGSGTRLTVV.

This clonotype was observed at least ten times. The chain combines TRBV27 with TRBJ2-2; tentatively, D is TRBD1 or TRBD2 (5 bases each). The CDR3 loop spans 17 amino acids. The V end lost 0 bases, the J end lost 5 bases, and 16 bases lay between the germline ends. The germline CDR1 and CDR2 sequences are MNHEY and SMNVEV (reference sequence). CDR3 nucleotides: TGTGCCAGCAGTTTATCCCTTTTTCGAGGGGTGACCGGGGAGCTGTTTTTT. Its translation: CASSLSLFRGVTGELFF.

V usage is TRBV7-2 and J usage is TRBJ2-3, with D perhaps TRBD2 (7 bases). V was clipped by 5 bases and J by 0 bases, with 15 bases between them. CDR3 length equals 16 residues. In germline, CDR1 is SGHTA, CDR2 FQGNSA. CDR3 in amino acids: CASSPRRGGSTDTQYF. The CDR3, as DNA: TGTGCCAGCAGCCCCCGGAGGGGGGGGAGCACAGATACGCAGTATTTT.

There are a few counts of this clonotype. This rearrangement joins TRBV10-3 to TRBJ2-7, with D hard to call. The CDR3 is 13 amino acids. The V end was cut by 3 bases, the J end by 3 bases, with 9 bases between. The germline gives CDR1 ENHRY, CDR2 SYGVKD. DNA of the CDR3: TGTGCCATCAGTGATACCTCCCTCTACGAGCAGTACGTC. This codes for CAISDTSLYEQYV.

The genes are TRBV28 and TRBJ1-1; D perhaps matches TRBD1 (5 bases). The CDR3 length is 11 residues. With 8 bases removed from V and 11 bases from J, the gap between germline ends came to 15 bases. Germline values: CDR1 MDHEN, CDR2 SYDVKM. The CDR3 region has the DNA TGTGCCAGCGGGGGACGCCCCGCGGCTTTCTTT. The encoded protein is CASGGRPAAFF.